This paragraph covers one TCR beta chain sequence. This entry is derived from a study of blood T cell repertoires in COVID-19. For the study at large: Acute and convalescent COVID-19 specimens originated in the United States, Italy and Spain. From T cells, B-cell-depleted T cells, or PBMCs came the material, which was cDNA or gDNA.

Followed longitudinally, the Seattle patients had been enrolled during active infection. Germline loops: CDR1 SNHLY, CDR2 FYNNEI. This CDR3 region has 14 residues. Trimming removed 6 bases at V and 5 bases at J, with 14 bases between. Authors' processing steps: Reference gene primer amplification gave estimated nucleated cell counts. The data were produced by immunoSEQ multiplex PCR, yet TCRdb's version contains in-frame clones alone and is incomplete. The V and J calls and the clone size are those of that table, but D and trimming were determined from the DNA. The sample has about 440,000 clones; around 89% are singletons.

The chain has TRBV2 and TRBJ1-5; possible D gene TRBD1, 6 bases. This clonotype was obtained from a woman between 45 and 65 years old with COVID-19, enrolled during active disease. Specimen: peripheral blood. CDR3: CASSRDTIYQPQHF. As DNA, the CDR3 is TGTGCCAGCAGCCGGGACACCATCTATCAGCCCCAGCATTTT.